The 9 T cell receptor beta chains below come from one sample, sequenced in a study of T cell changes during pregnancy in multiple sclerosis (dated by TCRdb to between 2017 and 2020). Library preparation used the immunoSEQ multiplex PCR assay. TCRdb took over this immuneACCESS table, retaining in-frame rearrangements with V and J assigned. Such tables are incomplete; in checked studies, under half of the missing clones stem from an unresolved V gene, and the remainder is unexplained. The sample table records about 49,000 clones; approximately 95% of these occur just once. 5.5% to 7% of the sample is taken by the ten largest. This sample comprised CD8+ T cells from peripheral blood mononuclear cells, obtained in the first trimester of pregnancy. The receptors were sampled from a female donor with multiple sclerosis, enrolled in a pregnancy study.

V usage is TRBV7-9 and J usage is TRBJ2-3; no firm D call. V gave up 3 bases and J gave up 4 bases, with 11 bases separating them. The CDR3 loop spans 14 amino acids. From germline, CDR1 is SEHNR and CDR2 FQNEAQ (reference sequence). The chain's CDR3 is CASSFQSPADTQYF. The CDR3 bases are TGTGCCAGCAGCTTTCAGTCCCCCGCAGATACGCAGTATTTT. Supplemented by reference TRBV7-9 and TRBJ2-3, the full variable domain reads DTGVSQNPRHKITKRGQNVTFRCDPISEHNRLYWYRQTLGQGPEFLTYFQNEAQLEKSRLLSDRFSAERPKGSFSTLEIQRTEQGDSAMYLCASSFQSPADTQYFGPGTRLTVL.

V is TRBV11-2 and J is TRBJ2-3; D call uncertain. V was shortened by 1 base and J by 2 bases, with 4 bases between the two germline ends. This CDR3 has 13 amino acids. The germline gives CDR1 SGHAT, CDR2 FQNNGV. The DNA for the CDR3 is TGTGCCAGCAGCTTAGTTCTCACAGATACGCAGTATTTT. It encodes CASSLVLTDTQYF. Complete variable domain (other parts from reference TRBV11-2 and TRBJ2-3): EAGVAQSPRYKIIEKRQSVAFWCNPISGHATLYWYQQILGQGPKLLIQFQNNGVVDDSQLPKDRFSAERLKGVDSTLKIQPAKLEDSAVYLCASSLVLTDTQYFGPGTRLTVL.

This rearrangement joins TRBV30 to TRBJ1-4; D gene uncertain. V gave up 0 bases and J gave up 8 bases, with 7 bases separating them. This CDR3 spans 12 amino acids. Germline CDR1 and CDR2: GTSNPN and SVGIG (reference sequence). The CDR3 DNA reads TGTGCCTGGAGTGTAGGAGCAGAAAAACTGTTTTTT. Translation gives CAWSVGAEKLFF.

The CDR3 is CASSAQGAYLNTEAFF. The CDR3 bases are TGTGCCAGTAGTGCACAGGGGGCTTACCTGAACACTGAAGCTTTCTTT. V and J are TRBV19 and TRBJ1-1; 9 nucleotides line up with TRBD1. Losses at the gene ends were 5 bases for V and 0 bases for J; bases not matched to a gene: 7. The CDR3 runs to 16 residues. The germline CDR1 and CDR2 sequences are LNHDA and SQIVND (reference sequence).

CDR3 nucleotide sequence: TGTGCCAGCAGCCAAGAGGGCACAGGGCCCTCCATGAACACTGAAGCTTTCTTT. Translation gives CASSQEGTGPSMNTEAFF. The rearrangement joins TRBV4-2 to TRBJ1-1, with D tentatively TRBD1 (6 bases). The V gene lost 0 bases and the J gene lost 0 bases, with 17 bases spanning the gap. This CDR3 comprises 18 residues. From germline, CDR1 is LGHNA and CDR2 YNFKEQ.

The table lists this clone with a count of one. The chain links TRBV5-4 to TRBJ2-3; 8 positions agree with TRBD1. Germline V lookup: CDR1 SGHNT, CDR2 YYREEE (reference sequence). Germline trimming cut 4 bases from V and 6 bases from J; bases unmatched to any gene: 10. This CDR3 has 15 amino acids. The CDR3 DNA follows: TGTGCCAGCAGCCGAGCGACAGGGGTAGACGATACGCAGTATTTT. It translates to CASSRATGVDDTQYF.

The gene calls are TRBV7-8 and TRBJ1-5, with a possible D match to TRBD1 (5 bases). The CDR3 runs to 15 residues. Germline CDR1 and CDR2: SGHVS and FQNEAQ. With 1 base removed from V and 7 bases from J, the gap between germline ends came to 14 bases. CDR3 nucleotides: TGTGCCAGCAGCTTAGGCCGGACATCGAACCAGCCCCAGCATTTT. Translated: CASSLGRTSNQPQHF.

The sample holds one count of this clone. The CDR3 sequence: CASRGDTGDTQYF. CDR3 bases: TGTGCCAGTAGGGGGGACACCGGAGATACGCAGTATTTT. The J gene is TRBJ2-3, the V gene TRBV19; D may be TRBD1 (6 bases). Trimming removed 6 bases at V and 5 bases at J, with 12 bases between. The CDR3 totals 13 residues. CDR1 is LNHDA, CDR2 SQIVND, per germline (reference sequence).

The chain employs TRBV7-3 and TRBJ1-1; 7 bases map to TRBD1. The germline V gene has CDR1 SGHTA and CDR2 FQGTGA. The CDR3 sequence is 15 residues long. V lost 2 bases, J lost 7 bases, and 10 bases stayed unmatched. The CDR3 DNA reads as TGTGCCAGCAGCTTACTTCCCGACAGGGTTAATGAAGCTTTCTTT. Translation gives CASSLLPDRVNEAFF.